This note documents a single T cell receptor beta chain sequence. Its antigen remains unidentified. Within one base of it there is no much larger clone, and no base qualities were kept. Peripheral blood CD8+ and CD4+ T cells from healthy donors, Susac syndrome patients and multiple sclerosis patients were profiled using high-throughput TCR beta sequencing. Multiple sclerosis controls were treatment-naive patients with stable or active relapsing-remitting disease fulfilling revised McDonald criteria. Bulk CD8+ and CD4+ T cells were purified by magnetic negative isolation, whereas CD8+ TEMRA cells were enriched by FACS. Blood was collected in EDTA tubes and processed within 24 hours, with PBMCs isolated through density gradient centrifugation. PBMCs intended for TCR sequencing were cryopreserved in liquid nitrogen and thawed later in a water bath at 37 degrees C. Purity of sorted or isolated CD4+, CD8+ and CD8+ TEMRA cells was at least 90%.

RNA was extracted using the RNeasy kit, and roughly 0.5 to 1 ug of the RNA was reverse transcribed with random hexamers. The immunoSEQ multiplex PCR assay, which covers 54 Vbeta and 13 Jbeta segments, was used to amplify TCR beta CDR3 regions. Bias from PCR amplification was corrected by using a synthetic template baseline for primer optimization and for computational correction. As for the original processing: Only productive sequences were kept, with reads annotated to V, D and J genes according to IMGT and analyzed in immunoSEQ Analyzer. To calculate clonality, Shannon entropy was normalized by log2 of the number of productive unique sequences and then subtracted from one. Public and private clones were assessed among the 100 most prevalent clones of each patient and control. Clones were defined as Susac-specific if absent from the healthy and MS cohorts, from under 1,200 published viral clones and from other ImmuneACCESS disease sequences. The public reads were quality trimmed at Q25 with fastp and then assembled into clones with MiXCR by TCRdb, keeping productive beta chains. Under each unique CDR3 protein, matching rows form one entry showing the most common genes and DNA. These V and J calls are TCRdb output, not the study's own analysis. The sample table records over 350,000 distinct CDR3 sequences; more than 80% of these occur just once. The ten biggest clones cover about 0.1% of the sample.

The data originate from a study of CD8 T cells in Susac syndrome (dated by TCRdb to about 2019). With respect to the entire study: The study used repertoire sequencing to test whether antigen drove CD8+ T cell activation and differentiation in Susac syndrome. Clonality of the CD8+ T cell repertoire was compared between more than 10 healthy donors, some 14 Susac syndrome patients and fewer than 16 multiple sclerosis patients. General conclusions and limits of the study: The number of individuals in the TCR sequencing and HLA analysis was acknowledged as relatively small.

Per the germline V gene, MDHEN is the CDR1 and SYDVKM is the CDR2. V is pared back by 3 bases and J by 4 bases, with 18 bases lying between the germline termini. Counted from cysteine to phenylalanine, this CDR3 has 17 amino acids. Only the CDR3 region is kept as DNA, spanning 51 bases read in frame from base 1. The clonotype was recovered from a human donor with multiple sclerosis. The sample taken for sequencing was CD8+ T cells from PBMCs. The V gene is TRBV28 and the J gene is TRBJ2-2, with the D gene tentatively TRBD1 or TRBD2, based on 5 matching bases in each. This receptor has the CDR3 CASSFEGRSLLTGELFF. The nucleotides read TGTGCCAGCAGTTTTGAGGGGAGATCCTTACTCACCGGGGAGCTGTTTTTT.